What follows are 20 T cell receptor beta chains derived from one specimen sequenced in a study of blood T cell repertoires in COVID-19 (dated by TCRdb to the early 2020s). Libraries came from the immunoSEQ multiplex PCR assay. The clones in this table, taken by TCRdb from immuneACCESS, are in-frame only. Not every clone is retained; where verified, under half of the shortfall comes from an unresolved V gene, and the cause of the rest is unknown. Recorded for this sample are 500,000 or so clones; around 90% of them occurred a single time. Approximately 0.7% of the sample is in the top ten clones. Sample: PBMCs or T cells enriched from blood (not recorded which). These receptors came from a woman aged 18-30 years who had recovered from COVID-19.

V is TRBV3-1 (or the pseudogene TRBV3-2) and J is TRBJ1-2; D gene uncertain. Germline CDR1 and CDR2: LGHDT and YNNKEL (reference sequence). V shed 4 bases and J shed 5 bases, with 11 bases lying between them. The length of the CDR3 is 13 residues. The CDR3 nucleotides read TGTGCCAGCAGCCCCTCGGTTAGTTATGGCTACACCTTC. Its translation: CASSPSVSYGYTF.

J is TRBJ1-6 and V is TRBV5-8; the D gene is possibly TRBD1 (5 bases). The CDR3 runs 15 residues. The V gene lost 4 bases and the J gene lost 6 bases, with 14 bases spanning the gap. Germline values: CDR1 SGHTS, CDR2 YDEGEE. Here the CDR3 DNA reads TGTGCCAGCAGCCGGGGGGATTTGGGTAATTCACCCCTCCACTTT. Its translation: CASSRGDLGNSPLHF.

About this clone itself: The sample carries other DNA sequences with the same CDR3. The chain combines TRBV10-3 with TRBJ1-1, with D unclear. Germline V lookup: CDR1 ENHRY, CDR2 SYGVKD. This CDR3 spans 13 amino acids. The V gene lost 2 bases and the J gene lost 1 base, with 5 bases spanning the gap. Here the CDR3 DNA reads TGTGCCATCAGTGAGACCGGGAACACTGAAGCTTTCTTT. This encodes CAISETGNTEAFF.

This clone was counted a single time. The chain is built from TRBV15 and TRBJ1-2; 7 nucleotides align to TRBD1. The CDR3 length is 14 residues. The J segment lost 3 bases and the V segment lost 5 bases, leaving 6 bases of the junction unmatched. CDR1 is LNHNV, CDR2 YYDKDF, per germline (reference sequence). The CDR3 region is CATSHNRGDYGYTF. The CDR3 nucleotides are TGTGCCACCAGCCATAACAGGGGCGACTATGGCTACACCTTC.

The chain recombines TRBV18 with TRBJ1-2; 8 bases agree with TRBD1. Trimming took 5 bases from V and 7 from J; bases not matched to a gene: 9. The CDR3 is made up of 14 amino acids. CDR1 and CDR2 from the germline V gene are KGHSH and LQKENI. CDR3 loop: CASSSGGEFGGYTF. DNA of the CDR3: TGTGCCAGCTCATCAGGGGGCGAATTCGGTGGCTACACCTTC.

The CDR3 is CASSSDRIYYGYTF. In nucleotides, the CDR3 is TGCGCCAGCAGCTCGGACAGGATTTACTATGGCTACACCTTC. This chain links TRBV5-1 with TRBJ1-2; 7 positions match TRBD1. The junction had 5 bases not matched to a gene; V was cut back by 3 bases and J by 3 bases. The length of the CDR3 is 14 residues. Germline V gives CDR1 SGHRS, CDR2 YFSETQ.

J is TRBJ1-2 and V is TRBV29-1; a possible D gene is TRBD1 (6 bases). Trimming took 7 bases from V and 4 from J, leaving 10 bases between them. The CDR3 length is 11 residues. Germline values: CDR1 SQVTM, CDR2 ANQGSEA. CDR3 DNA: TGCAGCGCAGGGGAATTCTATGGCTACACCTTC. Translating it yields CSAGEFYGYTF.

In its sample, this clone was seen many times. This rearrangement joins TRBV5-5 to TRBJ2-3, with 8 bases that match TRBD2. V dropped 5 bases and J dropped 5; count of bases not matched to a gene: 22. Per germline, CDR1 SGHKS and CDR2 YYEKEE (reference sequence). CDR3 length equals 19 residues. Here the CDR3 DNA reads TGTGCCAGCAGGAAGGGGACTAGTTTCGCCCGACAGGTGTTAGATACGCAGTATTTT. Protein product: CASRKGTSFARQVLDTQYF.

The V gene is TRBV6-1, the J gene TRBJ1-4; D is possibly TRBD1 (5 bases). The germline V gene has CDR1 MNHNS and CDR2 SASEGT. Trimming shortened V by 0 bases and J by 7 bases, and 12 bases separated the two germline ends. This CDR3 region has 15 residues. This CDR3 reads CASSEAGGEGEKLFF. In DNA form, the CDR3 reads TGTGCCAGCAGTGAAGCTGGGGGGGAGGGTGAAAAACTGTTTTTT.

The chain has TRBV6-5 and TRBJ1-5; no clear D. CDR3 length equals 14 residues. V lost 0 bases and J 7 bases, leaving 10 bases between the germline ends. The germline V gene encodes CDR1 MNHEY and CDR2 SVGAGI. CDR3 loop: CASSYSAHGQPQHF. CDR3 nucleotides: TGTGCCAGCAGTTACTCAGCCCACGGGCAGCCCCAGCATTTT.

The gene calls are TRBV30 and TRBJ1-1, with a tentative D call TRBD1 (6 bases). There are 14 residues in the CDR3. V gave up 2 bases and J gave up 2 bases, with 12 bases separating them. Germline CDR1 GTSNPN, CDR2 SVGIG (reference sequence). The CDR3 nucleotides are TGTGCCTGGAGTCCCCCGGACAGAAACACTGAAGCTTTCTTT. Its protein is CAWSPPDRNTEAFF.

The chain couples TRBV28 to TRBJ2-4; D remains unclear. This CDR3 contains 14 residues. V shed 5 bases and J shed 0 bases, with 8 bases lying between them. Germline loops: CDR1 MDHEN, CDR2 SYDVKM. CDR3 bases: TGTGCCAGCAGTCCCCCCGGAGCCAAAAACATTCAGTACTTC. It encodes CASSPPGAKNIQYF.

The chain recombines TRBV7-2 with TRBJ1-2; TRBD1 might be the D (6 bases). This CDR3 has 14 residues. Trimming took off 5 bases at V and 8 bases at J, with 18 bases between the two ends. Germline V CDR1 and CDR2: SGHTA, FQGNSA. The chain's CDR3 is CASSPLGGAWGYTF. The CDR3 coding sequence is TGTGCCAGCAGCCCCCTGGGGGGGGCGTGGGGCTACACCTTC.

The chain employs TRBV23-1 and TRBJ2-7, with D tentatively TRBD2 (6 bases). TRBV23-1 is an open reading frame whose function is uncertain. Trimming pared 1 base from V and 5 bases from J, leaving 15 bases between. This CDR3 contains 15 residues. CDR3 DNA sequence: TGCGCCAGCAGTCAATGGGGACTGGCGACTCACGAGCAGTACTTC. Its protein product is CASSQWGLATHEQYF.

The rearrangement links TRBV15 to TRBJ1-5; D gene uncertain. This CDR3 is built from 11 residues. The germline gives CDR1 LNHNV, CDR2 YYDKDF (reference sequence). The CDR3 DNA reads TGTGATTCGGGAGAACTTCAGCCCCAGCATTTT. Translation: CDSGELQPQHF.

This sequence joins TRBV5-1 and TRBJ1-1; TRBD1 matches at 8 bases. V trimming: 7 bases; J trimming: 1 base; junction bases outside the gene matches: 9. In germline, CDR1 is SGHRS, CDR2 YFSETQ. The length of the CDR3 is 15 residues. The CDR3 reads CASSRDRLTNTEAFF. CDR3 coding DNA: TGCGCCAGCTCCCGGGACAGGTTGACGAACACTGAAGCTTTCTTT.

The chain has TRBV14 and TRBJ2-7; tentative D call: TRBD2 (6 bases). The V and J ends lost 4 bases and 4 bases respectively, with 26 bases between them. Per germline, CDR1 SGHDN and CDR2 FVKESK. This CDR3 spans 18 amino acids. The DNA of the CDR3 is TGTGCCAGCAGCCGCTCGAGTTGGCGGGGCCTCAATTCATACGAGCAGTACTTC. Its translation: CASSRSSWRGLNSYEQYF.

DNA of the CDR3: TGCGCCAGCAGCTTGGGGCCAACTGGGGCCAACGTCCTGACTTTC. It codes for CASSLGPTGANVLTF. The chain uses TRBV5-1 and TRBJ2-6, with D unresolved. Germline lookup yields CDR1 SGHRS and CDR2 YFSETQ. V was trimmed by 0 bases and J by 2 bases, leaving 6 bases between them. CDR3 length: 15 residues.

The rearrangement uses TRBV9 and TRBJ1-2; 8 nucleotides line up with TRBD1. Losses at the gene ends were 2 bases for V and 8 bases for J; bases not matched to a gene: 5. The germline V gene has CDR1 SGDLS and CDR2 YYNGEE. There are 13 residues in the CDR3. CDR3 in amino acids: CASSVMTGEGYTF. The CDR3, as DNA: TGTGCCAGCAGCGTCATGACAGGGGAGGGCTACACCTTC.

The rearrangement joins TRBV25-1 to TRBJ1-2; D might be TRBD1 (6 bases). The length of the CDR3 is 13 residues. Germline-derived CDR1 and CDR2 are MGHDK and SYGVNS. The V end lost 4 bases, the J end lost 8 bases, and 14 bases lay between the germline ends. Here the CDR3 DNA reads TGTGCCAGCAGTGTGGGGGGGGCTGAGGGCTACACCTTC. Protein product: CASSVGGAEGYTF.